The 11 T cell receptor beta chains reported below all come from one sample, sequenced in a study of T cells in Graves' hyperthyroidism and ophthalmopathy. Amplified regions were TCR beta CDR3 sequences from RNA transcripts. The HTBI set primed first-round TCR CDR3 RT-PCR. TCRdb ran MiXCR on the multiplex PCR reads and lists one entry per CDR3 protein. This table has roughly 530,000 distinct CDR3 sequences, 17% appearing once. The specimen sequenced was blood. These receptors came from a woman aged 18-29 years with Graves' ophthalmopathy.

To note about this clonotype: The conserved phenylalanine or tryptophan normally closing the CDR3 is absent here, so this likely arose from a read error. Written as DNA, the CDR3 is TGTGCCAGCAGTGGCCCTCCGGGCGGGGAGCTGTTTCTT. Its protein product is CASSGPPGGELFL. The chain carries TRBV2 and TRBJ2-2, with D unresolved. Germline V gene lookup returns CDR1 SNHLY and CDR2 FYNNEI. There are 13 residues in the CDR3. The V and J ends lost 4 bases and 7 bases respectively, with 10 bases between them.

The chain joins TRBV19 to TRBJ2-5; 13 positions match TRBD2. Per the germline V gene, CDR1 is LNHDA and CDR2 is SQIVND (reference sequence). V lost 4 bases and J lost 5; bases outside the gene matches: 4. The CDR3 totals 15 residues. The CDR3 protein is CASSNWTSGSETQYF. CDR3 DNA sequence: TGTGCCAGTAGTAACTGGACTAGCGGGAGCGAGACCCAGTACTTC. The full variable domain, in which reference TRBV19 and TRBJ2-5 provide the parts outside the CDR3, is DGGITQSPKYLFRKEGQNVTLSCEQNLNHDAMYWYRQDPGQGLRLIYYSQIVNDFQKGDIAEGYSVSREKKESFPLTVTSAQKNPTAFYLCASSNWTSGSETQYFGPGTRLLVL.

This clonotype showed up many times. The chain carries TRBV3-1 and TRBJ2-5, with D perhaps TRBD2 (5 bases). CDR3 length: 15 residues. Trimming took off 1 base at V and 6 bases at J, with 15 bases between the two ends. Germline lookup yields CDR1 LGHDT and CDR2 YNNKEL (reference sequence). The CDR3 DNA is TGTGCCAGCAGCCAAGTAACCGAGGGAATTAAGACCCAGTACTTC. This sequence encodes CASSQVTEGIKTQYF.

This clonotype has just a few counts. This chain joins TRBV5-1 and TRBJ1-2; 10 bases map to TRBD1. The CDR3 runs 17 residues. Trimming cost V 4 bases and J 4 bases; bases outside gene matches: 13. In germline, CDR1 is SGHRS, CDR2 YFSETQ. The chain's CDR3 is CASSPGTGEERAYGYTF. CDR3 in DNA: TGCGCCAGCAGCCCCGGGACAGGGGAAGAGCGGGCCTATGGCTACACCTTC.

The rearrangement joins TRBV6-1 to TRBJ1-2, with D possibly matching TRBD1 (5 bases). V was clipped by 6 bases and J by 2 bases, with 16 bases between them. The CDR3 spans 15 residues. The germline V gene encodes CDR1 MNHNS and CDR2 SASEGT. CDR3 amino acids: CASRPAGGTNYGYTF. CDR3 DNA sequence: TGTGCCAGCAGACCGGCGGGGGGGACGAACTATGGCTACACCTTC.

This clonotype was detected many times. This chain uses TRBV28 with TRBJ2-7, with TRBD2 identical over 9 bases. This CDR3 region has 16 residues. J lost 2 bases, V lost 6 bases, and 11 bases had no gene match. Germline CDR1 is MDHEN and CDR2 is SYDVKM. The CDR3 DNA follows: TGTGCCAGCAGCCGAGCCCGGACTAGCGAAGCCTACGAGCAGTACTTC. This gives the protein CASSRARTSEAYEQYF.

This clonotype was found many times. V gene TRBV27 combines with J gene TRBJ2-7, with TRBD2 identical over 11 bases. The germline gives CDR1 MNHEY, CDR2 SMNVEV (reference sequence). The CDR3 is 14 amino acids. The ends lost 5 bases at V and 4 bases at J; junction bases unmatched: 4. The CDR3 DNA reads TGTGCCAGCAGTCCAACTAGCGGGGGTTACGAGCAGTACTTC. Translated, it gives CASSPTSGGYEQYF.

The chain couples TRBV29-1 to TRBJ2-1, with 13 nucleotides matching TRBD2. Germline CDR1 SQVTM, CDR2 ANQGSEA. The junction had 7 bases not matched to a gene; V was cut back by 7 bases and J by 7 bases. The CDR3 has 14 residues. In DNA, the CDR3 is TGCAGCGGGGTAGGACTAGCGGGAGAGAATGAGCAGTTCTTC. Its translation is CSGVGLAGENEQFF.

In this sample, this clonotype turned up many times. This chain joins TRBV28 and TRBJ2-7, with 8 nucleotides matching TRBD1. The CDR3 length is 14 residues. The V gene's germline CDR1 is MDHEN and CDR2 SYDVKM. After removal of 5 bases from V and 5 bases from J, the junction contained 8 bases not matched to a gene. This chain's CDR3 is CASSRPGGSHEQYF. In DNA form, the CDR3 reads TGTGCCAGCAGTCGCCCAGGGGGCTCACACGAGCAGTACTTC.

This clonotype was observed at least ten times. V and J are TRBV20-1 and TRBJ2-7; D uncertain. The germline V gene encodes CDR1 DFQATT and CDR2 SNEGSKA (reference sequence). Trimming left V 0 bases short and J 4 bases short, with 13 bases between. CDR3 size: 14 residues. The CDR3 loop reads CSAREGSREYEQYF. DNA for the CDR3: TGCAGTGCTAGAGAGGGTTCCCGAGAATACGAGCAGTACTTC.

This chain joins TRBV11-2 and TRBJ2-7; possible D gene TRBD1, 6 bases. The CDR3 sequence is 14 residues long. V was pared by 5 bases and J by 5 bases, with 16 bases between. Germline V lookup: CDR1 SGHAT, CDR2 FQNNGV. For the CDR3, the DNA is TGTGCCAGCAGCCCCGACAGGTCCTCGAACGAGCAGTACTTC. Protein sequence: CASSPDRSSNEQYF.